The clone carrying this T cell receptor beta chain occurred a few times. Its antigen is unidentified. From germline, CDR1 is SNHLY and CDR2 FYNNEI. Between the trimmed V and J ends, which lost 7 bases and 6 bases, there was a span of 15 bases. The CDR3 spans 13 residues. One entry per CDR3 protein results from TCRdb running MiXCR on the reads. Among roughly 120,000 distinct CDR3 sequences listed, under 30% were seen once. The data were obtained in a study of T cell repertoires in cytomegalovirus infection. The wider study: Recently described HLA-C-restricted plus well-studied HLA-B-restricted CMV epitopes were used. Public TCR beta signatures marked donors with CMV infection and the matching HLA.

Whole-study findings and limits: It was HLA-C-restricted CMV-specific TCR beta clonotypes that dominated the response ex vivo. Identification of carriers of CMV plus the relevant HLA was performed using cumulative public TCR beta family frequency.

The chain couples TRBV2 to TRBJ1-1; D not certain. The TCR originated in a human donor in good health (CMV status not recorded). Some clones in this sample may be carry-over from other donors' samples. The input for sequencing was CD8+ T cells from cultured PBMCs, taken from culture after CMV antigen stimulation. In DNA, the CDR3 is TGTGCCAGCACCCAGGAGGTCGGCGCTGAAGCTTTCTTT. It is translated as CASTQEVGAEAFF.